Below, 20 T cell receptor beta chains from the same sample are listed, as sequenced in a study of T cells after yellow fever vaccination. TCRdb passed the 5' RACE reads through MiXCR, listing each CDR3 protein once. The sample gives a few hundred thousand distinct CDR3 sequences, about a sixth of which show up once; approximately 15% is in the top ten. This sample comprised PBMCs, obtained around 5 days after the first yellow fever vaccination. All receptors derive from a man between 18 and 35 years old who received the YFV17D yellow fever vaccine.

V gene TRBV6-2 or TRBV6-3 combines with J gene TRBJ1-2; D gene unclear. V lost 0 bases to trimming and J lost 8 bases, with 4 bases between them. CDR1 and CDR2 from the germline V gene are MNHEY and SVGEGT. This CDR3 is 11 amino acids long. The CDR3 sequence is CASSYSWGYTF. The CDR3 nucleotides are TGTGCCAGCAGTTACTCCTGGGGCTACACCTTC.

There are a few counts of this clonotype. This chain links TRBV4-3 with TRBJ2-5; 8 bases fit TRBD2. Germline assignment: CDR1 LGHNA and CDR2 YSLEER. CDR3 length: 17 residues. J lost 5 bases, V lost 0 bases, and 11 bases had no gene match. This CDR3 reads CASSQEDRGGLTETQYF. The CDR3 region has the DNA TGCGCCAGCAGCCAAGAGGATCGGGGGGGCCTGACTGAGACCCAGTACTTC.

The chain employs TRBV7-2 and TRBJ1-2, with 8 nucleotides matching TRBD1. CDR1 SGHTA and CDR2 FQGNSA come from the germline V gene. The CDR3 is 16 amino acids. V was clipped by 2 bases and J by 8 bases; unmatched bases: 13. Here the CDR3 DNA reads TGTGCCAGCAGCTTAAGTCCTATTGGACAGGGAGCCGGCTACACCTTC. Residues: CASSLSPIGQGAGYTF.

V gene TRBV27 combines with J gene TRBJ1-1; the D is unclear. Trimming removed 3 bases at V and 2 bases at J, with 16 bases between. The CDR3 contains 16 residues. Germline loops: CDR1 MNHEY, CDR2 SMNVEV (reference sequence). CDR3 region: CASSFGRTPLNTEAFF. CDR3 bases: TGTGCCAGCAGTTTCGGCAGGACTCCCCTAAACACTGAAGCTTTCTTT.

This sequence joins TRBV18 and TRBJ1-2; D is undetermined. Germline V lookup: CDR1 KGHSH, CDR2 LQKENI. The germline V and J ends were trimmed by 3 bases and 5 bases, with 10 bases remaining between them. This CDR3 has 13 amino acids. CDR3 coding DNA: TGTGCCAGCTCACCGTCAACCGATTATGGCTACACCTTC. This gives the protein CASSPSTDYGYTF.

The rearrangement joins TRBV5-1 to TRBJ1-1; D perhaps matches TRBD1 (6 bases). This CDR3 contains 11 residues. Trimming took 0 bases from V and 12 from J, leaving 9 bases between them. Germline values: CDR1 SGHRS, CDR2 YFSETQ. CDR3 sequence: CASSLEGTTFF. The CDR3 DNA is TGCGCCAGCAGCTTGGAGGGGACAACTTTCTTT.

The sample holds a few counts of this clonotype. J is TRBJ1-1 and V is TRBV20-1; 10 bases align to TRBD1. Germline loops: CDR1 DFQATT, CDR2 SNEGSKA (reference sequence). This CDR3 has 13 amino acids. The junction had 5 bases not matched to a gene; V was cut back by 5 bases and J by 5 bases. The CDR3 region has the DNA TGCAGTGCTCGGACAGGGGGGTGGACTGAAGCTTTCTTT. Translated: CSARTGGWTEAFF.

Only a few counts were recorded for this clonotype. The chain recombines TRBV20-1 with TRBJ2-3, with TRBD2 matching 15 bases. This CDR3 comprises 16 residues. Germline CDR1 is DFQATT and CDR2 is SNEGSKA (reference sequence). After removal of 5 bases from V and 2 bases from J, the junction contained 5 bases not matched to a gene. This CDR3 is CSAAGLAGGLTDTQYF. In DNA form, the CDR3 reads TGCAGTGCTGCGGGACTAGCGGGGGGCCTCACAGATACGCAGTATTTT.

In DNA form, the CDR3 reads TGTGCCAGATCGACAGAGCCTACCTACGAGCAGTACTTC. Amino acids: CARSTEPTYEQYF. This sequence joins TRBV21-1 and TRBJ2-7. TRBV21-1 is flagged as a pseudogene. This CDR3 spans 13 amino acids.

V and J are TRBV5-1 and TRBJ2-7; possibly TRBD1 or TRBD2 for D (5 bases each). The germline V and J ends were trimmed by 2 bases and 7 bases, with 13 bases remaining between them. The CDR3 is 13 amino acids. Germline values: CDR1 SGHRS, CDR2 YFSETQ. CDR3 amino acids: CASSFRGGSEQYF. In DNA form, the CDR3 reads TGCGCCAGCAGCTTTCGTGGGGGAAGTGAGCAGTACTTC.

This clonotype was recorded a few times. This chain uses TRBV5-1 with TRBJ1-1; 8 bases fit TRBD1. V was pared by 2 bases and J by 1 base, with 7 bases of the junction left unmatched. The CDR3 loop spans 16 amino acids. CDR1 is SGHRS and CDR2 is YFSETQ in the germline V gene. The CDR3 loop reads CASSFSTGATNTEAFF. CDR3 in DNA: TGCGCCAGCAGCTTCTCGACAGGGGCGACGAACACTGAAGCTTTCTTT.

The V gene is TRBV4-3, the J gene TRBJ2-3, with D perhaps matching TRBD2 (5 bases). The CDR3 runs 13 residues. Trimming removed 4 bases from V and 6 bases from J, with 11 bases in between. Germline lookup yields CDR1 LGHNA and CDR2 YSLEER. CDR3 in amino acids: CASSRGFDDTQYF. CDR3 nucleotide sequence: TGCGCCAGCAGCCGCGGGTTCGATGATACGCAGTATTTT.

The chain uses TRBV7-9 and TRBJ1-2; D call uncertain. The length of the CDR3 is 14 residues. The germline V and J ends were trimmed by 3 bases and 5 bases, with 13 bases remaining between them. Germline V lookup: CDR1 SEHNR, CDR2 FQNEAQ (reference sequence). For the CDR3, the DNA is TGTGCCAGCAGCTTCAGACCCGGGATATATGGCTACACCTTC. It translates to CASSFRPGIYGYTF.

The J gene is TRBJ2-1, the V gene TRBV12-3 or TRBV12-4; D is uncertain. V was shortened by 3 bases and J by 6 bases, with 12 bases between the two germline ends. The CDR3 length is 14 residues. CDR3 amino acids: CASSFIGGLNEQFF. In DNA form, the CDR3 reads TGTGCCAGCAGTTTTATAGGTGGGCTCAATGAGCAGTTCTTC.

The rearrangement links TRBV5-1 to TRBJ1-1, with D tentatively TRBD1 (5 bases). V lost 4 bases to trimming and J lost 11 bases, with 18 bases between them. Germline V lookup: CDR1 SGHRS, CDR2 YFSETQ. This CDR3 has 13 amino acids. The CDR3, as DNA: TGCGCCAGCAGCCCGGACGGGACCAGGAGGGCTTTCTTT. This translates into CASSPDGTRRAFF.

V usage is TRBV10-3 and J usage is TRBJ2-7; 8 bases match TRBD2. Germline values: CDR1 ENHRY, CDR2 SYGVKD. V shed 10 bases, J shed 4 bases, and the junction held 9 bases outside the gene matches. The CDR3 covers 13 residues. The CDR3 spells CATWSGGGYEQYF. In DNA, the CDR3 is TGTGCCACCTGGTCCGGCGGGGGGTACGAGCAGTACTTC.

V and J are TRBV12-3 or TRBV12-4 and TRBJ1-2, with 8 bases matching TRBD1. The CDR3 totals 15 residues. V lost 1 base, J lost 4 bases, and 5 bases stayed unmatched. CDR3 bases: TGTGCCAGCAGTTTAGGGCGACAGGGGATCTATGGCTACACCTTC. This translates into CASSLGRQGIYGYTF.

This clonotype was found a few times. The chain has TRBV4-1 and TRBJ2-3; no firm D call. CDR1 and CDR2 (germline): MGHRA, YSYEKL. With 0 bases removed from V and 2 bases from J, the gap between germline ends came to 6 bases. The CDR3 is 14 amino acids. CDR3 residues: CASSQDWNTDTQYF. CDR3 nucleotides: TGCGCCAGCAGCCAAGACTGGAACACAGATACGCAGTATTTT.

This clonotype was observed a handful of times. This chain uses TRBV5-1 with TRBJ1-1; D possibly corresponds to TRBD1 (5 bases). The CDR3 extends over 16 amino acids. In germline, CDR1 is SGHRS, CDR2 YFSETQ. The V end was cut by 0 bases, the J end by 4 bases, with 16 bases between. The CDR3 loop reads CASSLVPDSGRTEAFF. DNA for the CDR3: TGCGCCAGCAGCTTGGTTCCTGACAGCGGGCGCACTGAAGCTTTCTTT.

This clonotype occurred a few times. The V call is TRBV29-1, the J call TRBJ2-7, with 9 bases aligning to TRBD1. Germline V gene lookup returns CDR1 SQVTM and CDR2 ANQGSEA. The CDR3 spans 13 residues. Trimming at V came to 7 bases and at J to 4 bases, leaving 8 bases not matched to a gene. CDR3 sequence (DNA): TGCAGCGCAACAAGACAGGGGGGTTACGAGCAGTACTTC. Its translation is CSATRQGGYEQYF.